This TCR beta chain originates from a study of T cell repertoires in cytomegalovirus infection. Background on the study: Public TCR beta signatures indicated both CMV infection and matching HLA type. Study findings and constraints: In two of eight donors, the top clonotype was HLA-C-restricted CMV-specific.

This clonotype was counted ten times or more. What it binds is unknown. The junction had 11 bases not matched to a gene; V was cut back by 6 bases and J by 10 bases. The CDR3 is 13 amino acids. In germline, CDR1 is MGHDK, CDR2 SYGVNS. TCRdb re-called the reads with MiXCR, one entry per CDR3 protein. The sample holds roughly 130,000 distinct CDR3 sequences, 7% to 10% seen once. V is TRBV25-1 and J is TRBJ1-1; 7 bases map to TRBD1. The sequence came from a human donor in good health (CMV status not recorded). Some clones in this sample may be carry-over from other donors' samples. Sequencing input: PBMCs. The CDR3 sequence: CASSKGAIDRAFF. CDR3 sequence (DNA): TGTGCCAGCAGCAAGGGGGCAATCGACAGAGCTTTCTTT.